The rows below give T cell receptor beta chains drawn from one sample of a study of T cells after yellow fever vaccination. MiXCR, applied by TCRdb to the 5' RACE reads, yields one record per CDR3 protein. This repertoire shows about 340,000 distinct CDR3 sequences, approximately 12% found once; its top ten account for more than 3%. The sequenced sample was CD4+ T cells sorted from PBMCs, obtained 15 days after the yellow fever booster vaccination. Source of these receptors: a man between 18 and 35 years old who received the YFV17D yellow fever vaccine. Both conserved end residues are part of each CDR3. The order of the fields is V gene, J gene, clone size, D gene, CDR3 DNA, CDR3 protein. D genes are given only for firm matches. Clone size is stated in some rows and not others, as once, few, many or a class when expanded.

TRBV9	TRBJ1-1	NA	TRBD1	TGTGCCAGCAGCTGGACAGGGCGTAGTGAAGCTTTCTTT	CASSWTGRSEAFF
TRBV19	TRBJ2-3	NA	NA	TGTGCCAGTAGTATCCCCAGGGACACAGATACGCAGTATTTT	CASSIPRDTDTQYF
TRBV7-2	TRBJ2-7	many	TRBD2	TGTGCCAGCAGCATGACTAGCGGGGGTCGGGGCGAGCAGTACTTC	CASSMTSGGRGEQYF
TRBV18	TRBJ1-5	few	NA	TGTGCCAGCTCACCTCAACAGATTAGCAATCAGCCCCAGCATTTT	CASSPQQISNQPQHF
TRBV4-2	TRBJ1-5	few	NA	TGTGCCAGCAGCCAAGAGGGGGGGGTCATTCCCCAGCCCCAGCATTTT	CASSQEGGVIPQPQHF
TRBV24-1	TRBJ2-2	few	NA	TGTGCCACCAGTGATTTTCAGAACACCGGGGAGCTGTTTTTT	CATSDFQNTGELFF
TRBV20-1	TRBJ2-3	NA	NA	TGCAGTGCTAGTGACGGCGGGGCGACAGATACGCAGTATTTT	CSASDGGATDTQYF
TRBV20-1	TRBJ1-2	NA	TRBD1	TGCAGTGCTAGGCCAGGGGGTAGGGTTAACTATGGCTACACCTTC	CSARPGGRVNYGYTF
TRBV29-1	TRBJ2-3	NA	NA	TGCAGCGTTACCGGGGTTGATGGAGGGCCGGATACGCAGTATTTT	CSVTGVDGGPDTQYF
TRBV12-3/TRBV12-4	TRBJ2-3	few	TRBD1	TGTGCCAGCAGTGGGGGACAGGGGGCGAAAGATACGCAGTATTTT	CASSGGQGAKDTQYF
TRBV27	TRBJ1-4	NA	NA	TGTGCCAGCAGTCCGCGGACAACTCGAGAAAAACTGTTTTTT	CASSPRTTREKLFF
TRBV5-1	TRBJ1-3	many	NA	TGCGCCAGCAGCTTGATAGACGGAGGAAACACCATATATTTT	CASSLIDGGNTIYF
TRBV4-2	TRBJ2-2	few	TRBD1	TGTGCCAGCAGCCAAGGGCGGACAGGGATGTCCGGGGAGCTGTTTTTT	CASSQGRTGMSGELFF
TRBV12-3/TRBV12-4	TRBJ2-5	few	NA	TGTGCCAGCGCCGCAGACAGGCTCCAAGAGACCCAGTACTTC	CASAADRLQETQYF
TRBV11-3	TRBJ2-1	NA	NA	TGTGCCAGCAGCCCCGGGGTGGGCGGAGGTGGTGAGCAGTTCTTC	CASSPGVGGGGEQFF
TRBV7-2	TRBJ2-1	few	NA	TGTGCCAGCAGCTTAGTAGGGTATAAGCAGTTCTTC	CASSLVGYKQFF
TRBV5-1	TRBJ2-1	few	TRBD2	TGCGCCAGCAGCTTGAGATCCGGGACTAGCGGGGGGGCCTCCTACAATGAGCAGTTCTTC	CASSLRSGTSGGASYNEQFF